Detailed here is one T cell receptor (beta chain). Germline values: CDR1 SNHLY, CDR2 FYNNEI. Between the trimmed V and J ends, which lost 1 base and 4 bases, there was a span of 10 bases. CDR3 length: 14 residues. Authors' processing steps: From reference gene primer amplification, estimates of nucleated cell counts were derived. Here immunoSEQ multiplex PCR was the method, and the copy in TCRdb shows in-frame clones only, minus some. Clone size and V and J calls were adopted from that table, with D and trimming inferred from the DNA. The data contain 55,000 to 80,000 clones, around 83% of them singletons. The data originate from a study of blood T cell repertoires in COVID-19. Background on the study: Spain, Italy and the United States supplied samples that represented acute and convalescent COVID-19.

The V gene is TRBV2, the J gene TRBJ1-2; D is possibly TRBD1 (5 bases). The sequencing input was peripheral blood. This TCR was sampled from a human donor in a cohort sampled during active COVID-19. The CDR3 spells CASSEGRARYGYTF. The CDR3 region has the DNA TGTGCCAGCAGTGAAGGCAGGGCTCGCTATGGCTACACCTTC. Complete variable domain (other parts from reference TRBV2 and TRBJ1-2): EPEVTQTPSHQVTQMGQEVILRCVPISNHLYFYWYRQILGQKVEFLVSFYNNEISEKSEIFDDQFSVERPDGSNFTLKIRSTKLEDSAMYFCASSEGRARYGYTFGSGTRLTVV.